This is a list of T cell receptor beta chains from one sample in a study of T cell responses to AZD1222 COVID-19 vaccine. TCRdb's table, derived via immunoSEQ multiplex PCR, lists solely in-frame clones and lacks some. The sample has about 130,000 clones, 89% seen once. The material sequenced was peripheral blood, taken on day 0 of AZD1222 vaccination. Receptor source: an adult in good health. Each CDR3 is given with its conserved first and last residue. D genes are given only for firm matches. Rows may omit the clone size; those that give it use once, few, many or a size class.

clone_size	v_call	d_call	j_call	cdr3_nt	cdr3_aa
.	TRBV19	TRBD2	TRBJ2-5	TGTGCCAGTAGTGACCGGACTAGCGGGAGGTGGGAGACCCAGTACTTC	CASSDRTSGRWETQYF
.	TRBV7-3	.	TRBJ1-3	TGTGCCAGCAGTCGAAGGAGTGCTGGAAACACCATATATTTT	CASSRRSAGNTIYF
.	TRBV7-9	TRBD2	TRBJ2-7	TGTGCCAGCAGCTTTCCTGGACTAGCGGGAGGCTGGGACGAGCAGTACTTC	CASSFPGLAGGWDEQYF
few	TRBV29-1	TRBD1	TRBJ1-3	TGCAGCGTTGAGGGACAGGGGGCAGGAGCTGGAAACACCATATATTTT	CSVEGQGAGAGNTIYF
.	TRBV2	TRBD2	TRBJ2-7	TGTGCCAGCAGGAGGGACTATCCCTACGAGCAGTACTTC	CASRRDYPYEQYF
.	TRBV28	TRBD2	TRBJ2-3	TGTGCCAGCAGTTTAACTAGCGGGGCTTACACAGATACGCAGTATTTT	CASSLTSGAYTDTQYF
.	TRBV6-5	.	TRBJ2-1	TGTGCCAGCAGTTACGAGTGGGTGGGAGTAGGTAATGAGCAGTTCTTC	CASSYEWVGVGNEQFF
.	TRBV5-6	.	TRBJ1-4	TGTGCCAGCAGCTCCAATACCGGGGCTAATGAAAAACTGTTTTTT	CASSSNTGANEKLFF
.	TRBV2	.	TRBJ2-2	TGTGCCAGCAGTGCGGGGGATGGGAACACCGGGGAGCTGTTTTTT	CASSAGDGNTGELFF
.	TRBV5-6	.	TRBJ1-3	TGTGCCAGCAGCCCGGATCCGGGAAACACCATATATTTT	CASSPDPGNTIYF
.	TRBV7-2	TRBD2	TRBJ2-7	TGTGCCAGCAGCTTGACCTTACTAGCGGGAGGGAACCTCGAGCAGTACTTC	CASSLTLLAGGNLEQYF
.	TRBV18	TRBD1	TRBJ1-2	TGTGCCAGCTCACCTGGAGTGGCCCTAGACAGGGGGCGGCTTAATTCAGTTATTGATGGCTACACCTTC	CASSPGVALDRGRLNSVIDGYTF
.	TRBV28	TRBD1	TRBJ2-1	TGTGCCAGCAGTTTGAACGGACAGGGGGCATGGGAGCAGTTCTTC	CASSLNGQGAWEQFF
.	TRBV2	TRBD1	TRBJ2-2	TGTGCCAGCTGGACAGGGAAGACCGGGGAGCTGTTTTTT	CASWTGKTGELFF
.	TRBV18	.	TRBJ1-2	TGTGCCAGCTCACAAGACAGGTCCTATGGCTACACCTTC	CASSQDRSYGYTF
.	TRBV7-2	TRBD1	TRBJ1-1	TGTGCCAGCAGCAAATTGGGACAGTTCCCCTACATGAACACTGAAGCTTTCTTT	CASSKLGQFPYMNTEAFF
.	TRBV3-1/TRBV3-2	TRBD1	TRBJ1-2	TGTGCCAGCAGCCACGCACAGGGGAGGGTCAACTATGGCTACACCTTC	CASSHAQGRVNYGYTF
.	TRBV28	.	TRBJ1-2	TGTGCCAGCAGTTTTTCTCGGTATGGCTACACCTTC	CASSFSRYGYTF
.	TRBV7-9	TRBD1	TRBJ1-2	TGTGCCAGCAGAATGGGGGGACAGGGTGGCTACACCTTC	CASRMGGQGGYTF
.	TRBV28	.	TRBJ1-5	TGTGCCAGCAGCCCTCAGGGTTGGAGCAATCAGCCCCAGCATTTT	CASSPQGWSNQPQHF
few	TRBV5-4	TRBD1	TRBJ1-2	TGTGCCAGCAGCGTGGACAGGGGGCAGGGTGGCTACACCTTC	CASSVDRGQGGYTF
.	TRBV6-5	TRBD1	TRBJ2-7	TGTGCCAGCAGTTGGACAGGGACCTACGAGCAGTACTTC	CASSWTGTYEQYF
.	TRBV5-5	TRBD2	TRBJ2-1	TGTGCCAGCAGCTTGGAATGGTGGGACTACCTCTACAATGAGCAGTTCTTC	CASSLEWWDYLYNEQFF
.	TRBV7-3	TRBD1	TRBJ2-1	TGTGCCAGCAGCTCCTGGACAGGGGGACCAAATGAGCAGTTCTTC	CASSSWTGGPNEQFF
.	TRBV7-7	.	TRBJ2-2	TGTGCTAGCAGCCCGCGGACGCGGTACACCGGGGAGCTGTTTTTT	CASSPRTRYTGELFF
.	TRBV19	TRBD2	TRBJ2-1	TGTGCCAGTAGTGGCCTAACTAGCGGCAGCTCCTACAATGAGCAGTTCTTC	CASSGLTSGSSYNEQFF
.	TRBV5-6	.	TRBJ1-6	TGTGCCAGCAGCACGGAGATCAGGGGAGCCTCACCCCTCCACTTT	CASSTEIRGASPLHF
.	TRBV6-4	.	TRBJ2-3	TGTGCCAGCATCCTACCGTACCATCGAACAGATACGCAGTATTTT	CASILPYHRTDTQYF
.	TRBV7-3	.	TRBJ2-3	TGTGCCAGCAGCTTAGACCTTCACACAGATACGCAGTATTTT	CASSLDLHTDTQYF
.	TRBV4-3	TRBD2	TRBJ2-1	TGCGCCAGCAGCCAAAGGATCAGGACTAGCGGGCGTGATAGCAATGAGCAGTTCTTC	CASSQRIRTSGRDSNEQFF
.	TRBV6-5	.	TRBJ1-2	TGTGCCAGCAGTTACACAGGGAGATATGGCTACACCTTC	CASSYTGRYGYTF
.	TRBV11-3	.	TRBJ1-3	TGTGCCAGCAGCTTCCCATCGGCCTACTCTGGAAACACCATATATTTT	CASSFPSAYSGNTIYF
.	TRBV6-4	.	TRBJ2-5	TGTGCCAGCAGTGAGGAGCCAGGGTCTCAAGAGACCCAGTACTTC	CASSEEPGSQETQYF
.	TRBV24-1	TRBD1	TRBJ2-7	TGTGCCACCAGTGACCCCGGGACAGGGATCGAGCAGTACTTC	CATSDPGTGIEQYF
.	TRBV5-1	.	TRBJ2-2	TGCGCCAGCAGCTTGGAACCGGCCACCGGGGAGCTGTTTTTT	CASSLEPATGELFF
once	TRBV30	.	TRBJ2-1	TGTGCCTGGAAAAAAGGCCATGAGGATGAGCAGTTCTTC	CAWKKGHEDEQFF
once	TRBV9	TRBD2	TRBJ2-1	TGTGCCAGCAGCGTAGGTGGGGGAGGGGCTGGGAATGAGCAGTTCTTC	CASSVGGGGAGNEQFF
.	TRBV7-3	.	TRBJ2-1	TGTGCCAGCAGCCTCACGGCCCAGTACAATGAGCAGTTCTTC	CASSLTAQYNEQFF